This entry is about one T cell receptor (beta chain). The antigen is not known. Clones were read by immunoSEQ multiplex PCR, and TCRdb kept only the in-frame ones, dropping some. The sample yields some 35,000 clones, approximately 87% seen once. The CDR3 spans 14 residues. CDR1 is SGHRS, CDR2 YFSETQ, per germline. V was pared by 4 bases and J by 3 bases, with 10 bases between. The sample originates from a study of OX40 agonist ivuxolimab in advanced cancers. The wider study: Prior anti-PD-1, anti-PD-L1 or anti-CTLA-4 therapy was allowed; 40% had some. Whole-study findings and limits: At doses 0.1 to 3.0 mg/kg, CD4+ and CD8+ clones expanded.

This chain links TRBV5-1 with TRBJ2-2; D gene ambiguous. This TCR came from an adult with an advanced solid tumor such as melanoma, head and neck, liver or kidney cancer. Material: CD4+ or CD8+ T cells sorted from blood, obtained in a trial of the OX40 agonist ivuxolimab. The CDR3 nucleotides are TGCGCCAGCAGCAGCGAAGGTTACACCGGGGAGCTGTTTTTT. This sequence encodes CASSSEGYTGELFF.